This record concerns one T cell receptor beta chain sequence. The sample is drawn from a study of T cell responses to AZD1222 COVID-19 vaccine. This table comes from immunoSEQ multiplex PCR, and its TCRdb copy is limited to in-frame clones, with some not included. This sample has 100,000 to 150,000 clones, with around 83% found just once. The CDR3 extends over 17 amino acids. With V trimmed by 4 bases and J by 0 bases, 11 bases remained unmatched. CDR1 SQVTM and CDR2 ANQGSEA come from the germline V gene. The V and J genes are TRBV29-1 and TRBJ2-2; 7 bases match TRBD2. The receptor was derived from an adult who received the AZD1222 COVID-19 vaccine. Source: peripheral blood, taken 28 days after the second AZD1222 dose. CDR3 loop: CSVGGGGVTANTGELFF. DNA for the CDR3: TGCAGCGTTGGGGGGGGAGGCGTTACAGCGAACACCGGGGAGCTGTTTTTT.